These 24 T cell receptor beta chains were all obtained from the same sample, sequenced in a study of cytomegalovirus exposure and HLA in healthy donors. Measured with immunoSEQ multiplex PCR; TCRdb has only the in-frame clones, and not every one. In the table there are some 240,000 clones, approximately 87% of which are singletons. The sequencing sample was made of PBMCs. The source is a young woman in good health and CMV-seronegative.

This rearrangement joins TRBV5-1 to TRBJ2-3; 12 positions agree with TRBD2. The CDR3 consists of 16 residues. With 3 bases clipped from V and 0 bases from J, the junction kept 2 bases outside the gene matches. CDR1 is SGHRS, CDR2 YFSETQ, per germline. The CDR3 DNA sequence: TGCGCCAGCAGCTGGACTAGCGGGGCTAGCACAGATACGCAGTATTTT. The encoded protein is CASSWTSGASTDTQYF.

This chain joins TRBV4-1 and TRBJ1-4, with D perhaps TRBD1 (5 bases). Germline CDR1 is MGHRA and CDR2 is YSYEKL. This CDR3 has 15 residues. Trimming removed 4 bases at V and 5 bases at J, with 14 bases between. Written as DNA, the CDR3 is TGCGCCAGCAGCCCGCGGGACGGCCTAAATGAAAAACTGTTTTTT. Its protein product is CASSPRDGLNEKLFF.

The chain is built from TRBV4-1 and TRBJ2-7; D is possibly TRBD1 (6 bases). CDR1 is MGHRA and CDR2 is YSYEKL in the germline V gene. This CDR3 is 19 amino acids long. V was clipped by 0 bases and J by 2 bases, with 23 bases between them. The CDR3 region has the DNA TGCGCCAGCAGCCAAGAGATAACAGGGCCCGATACTTCCCCCTACGAGCAGTACTTC. It encodes CASSQEITGPDTSPYEQYF.

The chain has TRBV9 and TRBJ1-1; possibly TRBD1 for D (5 bases). Between the trimmed V and J ends, which lost 0 bases and 7 bases, there was a span of 13 bases. The length of the CDR3 is 14 residues. Germline loops: CDR1 SGDLS, CDR2 YYNGEE. Here the CDR3 reads CASSVEGTPNEAFF. CDR3 DNA sequence: TGTGCCAGCAGCGTAGAAGGGACCCCGAATGAAGCTTTCTTT. The full variable domain, completed using reference TRBV9 and TRBJ1-1, is DSGVTQTPKHLITATGQRVTLRCSPRSGDLSVYWYQQSLDQGLQFLIQYYNGEERAKGNILERFSAQQFPDLHSELNLSSLELGDSALYFCASSVEGTPNEAFFGQGTRLTVV.

This chain connects TRBV6-5 to TRBJ1-1; D gene unclear. V lost 5 bases and J 4 bases, leaving 14 bases between the germline ends. The CDR3 sequence is 14 residues long. From germline, CDR1 is MNHEY and CDR2 SVGAGI. The CDR3, as DNA: TGTGCCAGCAGTCTCTCGGGCGGTACCACTGAAGCTTTCTTT. It specifies CASSLSGGTTEAFF.

This chain uses TRBV5-1 with TRBJ2-7; 9 nucleotides align to TRBD1. The CDR3 has 18 residues. Germline CDR1 is SGHRS and CDR2 is YFSETQ. After removal of 1 base from V and 3 bases from J, the junction contained 14 bases not matched to a gene. This chain's CDR3 is CASSLYPVSGQGFYEQYF. CDR3 in DNA: TGCGCCAGCAGCTTGTACCCGGTATCGGGACAGGGATTCTACGAGCAGTACTTC.

The chain links TRBV6-1 to TRBJ1-2; possible D gene TRBD1, 6 bases. Trimming removed 6 bases from V and 4 bases from J, with 12 bases in between. Per germline, CDR1 MNHNS and CDR2 SASEGT. This CDR3 has 13 residues. The CDR3, as DNA: TGTGCCAGCAGCTCCGGACAGAGCTATGGCTACACCTTC. Its protein product is CASSSGQSYGYTF.

CDR3 in DNA: TGTGCCAGCAGTTATGTGGCTCTTGGTAGCAATCAGCCCCAGCATTTT. This sequence encodes CASSYVALGSNQPQHF. The chain has TRBV6-6 and TRBJ1-5; D not resolved. The germline V and J ends were trimmed by 3 bases and 0 bases, with 12 bases remaining between them. The CDR3 runs 16 residues. Germline values: CDR1 MNHNY, CDR2 SVGAGI (reference sequence).

The rearrangement joins TRBV10-2 to TRBJ2-5; tentative D call: TRBD2 (6 bases). V was trimmed by 6 bases and J by 4 bases, leaving 12 bases between them. The germline V gene encodes CDR1 WSHSY and CDR2 SAAADI. CDR3 length: 13 amino acids. The CDR3: CASSLGGRETQYF. In nucleotides, the CDR3 is TGCGCCAGCAGCCTGGGGGGAAGAGAGACCCAGTACTTC.

The chain couples TRBV5-1 to TRBJ2-7, with 14 bases lining up with TRBD2. Germline values: CDR1 SGHRS, CDR2 YFSETQ. J gave up 5 bases and V 5 bases, and 3 bases lay outside the gene matches. The CDR3 is made up of 14 amino acids. The CDR3 loop reads CASSWTSGGNEQYF. CDR3 nucleotides: TGCGCCAGCAGTTGGACTAGCGGGGGGAACGAGCAGTACTTC.

The rearrangement joins TRBV15 to TRBJ1-6; perhaps TRBD1 as D (5 bases). With 5 bases removed from V and 7 bases from J, the gap between germline ends came to 18 bases. CDR3 length: 16 amino acids. Looked up from germline, CDR1 is LNHNV and CDR2 is YYDKDF (reference sequence). The CDR3 here is CATSVRVGARNSPLHF. The CDR3 nucleotides are TGTGCCACCAGCGTACGTGTTGGGGCTCGGAATTCACCCCTCCACTTT. Together with reference TRBV15 and TRBJ1-6, the CDR3 gives the full variable domain: DAMVIQNPRYQVTQFGKPVTLSCSQTLNHNVMYWYQQKSSQAPKLLFHYYDKDFNNEADTPDNFQSRRPNTSFCFLDIRSPGLGDTAMYLCATSVRVGARNSPLHFGNGTRLTVT.

The rearrangement uses TRBV15 and TRBJ2-5; TRBD2 is a possible D gene (6 bases). The CDR3 runs to 14 residues. CDR1 and CDR2 (germline): LNHNV, YYDKDF (reference sequence). Trimming pared 9 bases from V and 5 bases from J, leaving 19 bases between. The CDR3 DNA is TGTGCCACTGTTGTGGGGGGACCAGGGGAGACCCAGTACTTC. It translates to CATVVGGPGETQYF.

This clone has a single count. The chain joins TRBV28 to TRBJ2-5; D is perhaps TRBD2 (6 bases). The CDR3 covers 16 residues. The germline V gene encodes CDR1 MDHEN and CDR2 SYDVKM. Between the trimmed V and J ends, which lost 6 bases and 5 bases, there was a span of 22 bases. CDR3: CASSANRWEDGETQYF. In DNA form, the CDR3 reads TGTGCCAGCAGCGCTAATCGGTGGGAGGATGGGGAGACCCAGTACTTC.

The chain is built from TRBV7-8 and TRBJ1-1; possibly TRBD1 for D (5 bases). Germline V gives CDR1 SGHVS, CDR2 FQNEAQ. The V end lost 5 bases, the J end lost 1 base, and 11 bases lay between the germline ends. The length of the CDR3 is 14 residues. The CDR3 DNA reads TGTGCCAGCAGCCAGGGAGGGAAGAACACTGAAGCTTTCTTT. Amino acid sequence: CASSQGGKNTEAFF.

The chain employs TRBV13 and TRBJ2-5, with a tentative D call TRBD1 (6 bases). V gave up 4 bases and J gave up 5 bases, with 14 bases separating them. CDR1 is PRHDT and CDR2 is FYEKMQ in the germline V gene (reference sequence). The CDR3 runs to 14 residues. Here the CDR3 reads CASSSQGGTETQYF. The CDR3 DNA is TGTGCCAGCAGCTCGCAAGGGGGTACGGAGACCCAGTACTTC.

The rearrangement joins TRBV5-6 to TRBJ2-1, with 7 positions matching TRBD1. The J segment lost 0 bases and the V segment lost 1 base, leaving 4 bases of the junction unmatched. The CDR3 has 16 amino acids. The germline CDR1 and CDR2 sequences are SGHDT and YYEEEE. CDR3 in DNA: TGTGCCAGCAGCTTGTCCCCAGGGGGCTCCTACAATGAGCAGTTCTTC. This codes for CASSLSPGGSYNEQFF.

This clone was detected once. CDR3 amino acids: CASSLSSGTYNEQFF. The CDR3 DNA reads as TGTGCCAGCAGTTTATCTAGCGGCACATACAATGAGCAGTTCTTC. The chain has TRBV27 and TRBJ2-1; D perhaps matches TRBD2 (6 bases). CDR3 length equals 15 residues. Germline CDR1 reads MNHEY; CDR2 reads SMNVEV (reference sequence). Trimming took 0 bases from V and 4 from J, leaving 10 bases between them.

This chain links TRBV28 with TRBJ1-5; D unresolved. The CDR3 runs to 12 residues. The germline V gene has CDR1 MDHEN and CDR2 SYDVKM. V was trimmed by 5 bases and J by 8 bases, leaving 10 bases between them. The CDR3 bases are TGTGCCAGCAGTGCCGAGATGGAGCCCCAGCATTTT. Protein product: CASSAEMEPQHF.

The V and J genes are TRBV9 and TRBJ1-5; a weak D match, TRBD1 (6 bases). This CDR3 has 15 residues. V dropped 8 bases and J dropped 0 bases, with 15 bases sitting between them. Germline loops: CDR1 SGDLS, CDR2 YYNGEE. CDR3 protein: CASPRGNDSNQPQHF. CDR3 DNA sequence: TGTGCCAGTCCAAGGGGGAACGATAGCAATCAGCCCCAGCATTTT.

The chain combines TRBV27 with TRBJ2-7, with 10 bases identical to TRBD1. Looked up from germline, CDR1 is MNHEY and CDR2 is SMNVEV (reference sequence). The V segment lost 5 bases and the J segment 4 bases; nucleotides outside the gene matches: 8. The CDR3 has 15 amino acids. Written as DNA, the CDR3 is TGTGCCAGCAGTGATCCCGGGACAGGGGAGTACGAGCAGTACTTC. This sequence encodes CASSDPGTGEYEQYF.

The J gene is TRBJ1-2, the V gene TRBV10-3; the D gene is possibly TRBD1 (6 bases). V shed 10 bases and J shed 7 bases, with 22 bases lying between them. The CDR3 runs to 14 residues. Germline V gene lookup returns CDR1 ENHRY and CDR2 SYGVKD. This CDR3 is CATAARVGGPGYTF. Here the CDR3 DNA reads TGTGCCACCGCGGCGAGAGTAGGGGGGCCTGGCTACACCTTC.

The chain recombines TRBV6-1 with TRBJ2-7; 9 positions match TRBD2. Germline V lookup: CDR1 MNHNS, CDR2 SASEGT. This CDR3 spans 13 amino acids. The trim removed 9 bases at V and 6 bases at J, leaving 9 bases unmatched. CDR3 in DNA: TGTGCCAGTATTTGGCGGGAGGGGGGCGAGCAGTACTTC. Residues: CASIWREGGEQYF.

This sequence joins TRBV5-1 and TRBJ1-3; no reliable D call. Germline loops: CDR1 SGHRS, CDR2 YFSETQ. This CDR3 is built from 14 residues. V was shortened by 3 bases and J by 0 bases, with 7 bases between the two germline ends. CDR3 sequence reads: CASSSDFSGNTIYF. CDR3 DNA: TGCGCCAGCAGCTCGGACTTCTCTGGAAACACCATATATTTT.

The CDR3 DNA is TGTGCCAGCAGCCTAAATCCACTAGCGGGGTCCGCCTCCACTGAGCAGTTCTTC. Translated: CASSLNPLAGSASTEQFF. J is TRBJ2-1 and V is TRBV7-3; TRBD2 aligns across 10 bases. The germline CDR1 and CDR2 sequences are SGHTA and FQGTGA. The CDR3 totals 18 residues. The junction had 19 bases not matched to a gene; V was cut back by 5 bases and J by 9 bases.